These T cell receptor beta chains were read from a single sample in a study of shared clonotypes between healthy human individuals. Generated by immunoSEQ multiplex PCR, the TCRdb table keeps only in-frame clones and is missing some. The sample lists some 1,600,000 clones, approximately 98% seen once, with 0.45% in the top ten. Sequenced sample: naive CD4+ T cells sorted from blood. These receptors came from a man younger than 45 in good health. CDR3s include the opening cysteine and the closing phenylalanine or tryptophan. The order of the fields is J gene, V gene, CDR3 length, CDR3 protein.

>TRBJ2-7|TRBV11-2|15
CASSFFGTRNYEQYF
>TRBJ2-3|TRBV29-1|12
CSVSAEGDTQYF
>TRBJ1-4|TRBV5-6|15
CASSLKPAGSEKLFF
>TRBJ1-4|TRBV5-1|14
CASSLVSKNEKLFF
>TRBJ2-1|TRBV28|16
CASSPWIASGNNEQFF
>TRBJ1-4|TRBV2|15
CASSGQGGADEKLFF
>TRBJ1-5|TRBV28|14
CASSPTGFNQPQHF
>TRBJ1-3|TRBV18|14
CASSRQGLGNTIYF
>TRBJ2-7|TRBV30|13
CAWRLGSSYEQYF
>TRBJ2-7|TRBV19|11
CASHGGYEQYF
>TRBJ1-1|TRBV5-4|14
CASRVTPVGTEAFF
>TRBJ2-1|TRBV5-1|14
CASSPPGGRNEQFF
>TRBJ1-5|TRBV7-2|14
CASSYTGAPQPQHF
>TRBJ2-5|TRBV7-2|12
CASSLVPETQYF
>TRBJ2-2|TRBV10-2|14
CASRRGAGDGELFF
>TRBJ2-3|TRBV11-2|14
CASSDRVKTDTQYF
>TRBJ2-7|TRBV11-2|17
CASSSIKGKVVPYEQYF
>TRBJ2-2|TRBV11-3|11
CASSFGGELFF
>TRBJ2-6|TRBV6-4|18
CASSARQGAGSGANVLTF
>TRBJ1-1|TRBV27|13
CASSLTGTTEAFF
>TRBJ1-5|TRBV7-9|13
CASSLDWSQPQHF
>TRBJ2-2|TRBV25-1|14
CASKGTGNTGELFF
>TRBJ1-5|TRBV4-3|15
CASSPRQGGNQPQHF
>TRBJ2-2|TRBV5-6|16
CASSQLGGANTGELFF
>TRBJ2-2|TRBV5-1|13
CASSFSGVGELFF
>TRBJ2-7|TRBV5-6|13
CASSLPGRSEQYF
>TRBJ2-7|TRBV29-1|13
CSGTSGNSYEQYF
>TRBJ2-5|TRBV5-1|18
CASSVSTGKLTFSGTQYF
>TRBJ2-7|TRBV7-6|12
CASSLGSYEQYF
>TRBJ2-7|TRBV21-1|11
CASNPAYEQYF
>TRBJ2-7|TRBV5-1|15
CASSTRTGLPGEQYF
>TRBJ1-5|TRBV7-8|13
CASSDTRGQPQHF
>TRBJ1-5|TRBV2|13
CASREVSNQPQHF
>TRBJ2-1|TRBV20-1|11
CSASSDLEQFF
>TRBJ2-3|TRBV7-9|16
CASSWPGTGVTDTQYF
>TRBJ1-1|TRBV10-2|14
CASSEWGTGTEAFF
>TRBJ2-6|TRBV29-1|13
CSVSGYGANVLTF
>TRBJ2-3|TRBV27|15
CASSLNGRRGDTQYF
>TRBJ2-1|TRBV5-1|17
CASSLPAGLAPYNEQFF
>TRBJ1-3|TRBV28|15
CASSLADLPRNTIYF
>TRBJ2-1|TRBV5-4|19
CASRNFGGTGLSSYNEQFF
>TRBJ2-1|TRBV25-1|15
CASSEYRGRYNEQFF
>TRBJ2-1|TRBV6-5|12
CASSSVGNEQFF
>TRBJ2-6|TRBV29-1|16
CSVTGQGASGANVLTF
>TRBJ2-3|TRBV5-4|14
CASRTGTNTDTQYF
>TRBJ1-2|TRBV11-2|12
CASSLMGAGYTF
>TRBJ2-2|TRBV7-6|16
CASSWWTSGSRGELFF
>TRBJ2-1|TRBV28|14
CASSPLSLNNEQFF
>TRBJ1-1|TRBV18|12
CASSPLRTEAFF
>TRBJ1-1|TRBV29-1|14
CSVEVWGGNTEAFF
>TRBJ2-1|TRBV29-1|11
CSVDVGTEQFF
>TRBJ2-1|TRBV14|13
CASSHRNGVGQFF
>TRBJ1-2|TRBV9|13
CASRRDGNYGYTF
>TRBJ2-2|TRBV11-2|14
CASSLGPFAGELFF